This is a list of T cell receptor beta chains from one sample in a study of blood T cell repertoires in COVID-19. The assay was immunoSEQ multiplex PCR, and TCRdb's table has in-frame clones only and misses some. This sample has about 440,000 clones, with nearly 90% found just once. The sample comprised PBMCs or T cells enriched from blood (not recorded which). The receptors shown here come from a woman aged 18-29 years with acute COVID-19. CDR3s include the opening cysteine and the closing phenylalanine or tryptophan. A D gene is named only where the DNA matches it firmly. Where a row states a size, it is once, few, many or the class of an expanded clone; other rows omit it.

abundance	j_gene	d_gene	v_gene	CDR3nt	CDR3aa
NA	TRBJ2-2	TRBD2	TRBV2	TGTGCCAGCAGAATTGTAGCGGGAGGGATTAGGGGGGAGCTGTTTTTT	CASRIVAGGIRGELFF
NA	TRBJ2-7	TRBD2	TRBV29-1	TGCAGCGTTGGGATAGCGGGTTACGAGCAGTACTTC	CSVGIAGYEQYF
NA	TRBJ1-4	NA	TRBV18	TGTGCCAGCTCACCTCGGTCCTCTAATGAAAAACTGTTTTTT	CASSPRSSNEKLFF
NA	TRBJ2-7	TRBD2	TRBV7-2	TGTGCCAGCAGCCCCCAGCGGGAGGGCGGCGAGCAGTACTTC	CASSPQREGGEQYF
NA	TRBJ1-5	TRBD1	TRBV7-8	TGTGCCAGCAGGTCAGGGGGATTCAATGGCAATCAGCCCCAGCATTTT	CASRSGGFNGNQPQHF
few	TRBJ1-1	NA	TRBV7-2	TGTGCCAGCAGCTTATCCGGGAACACTGAAGCTTTCTTT	CASSLSGNTEAFF
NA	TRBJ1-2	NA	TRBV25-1	TGTGCCAGCACCGATGGGAGTTATGGCTACACCTTC	CASTDGSYGYTF
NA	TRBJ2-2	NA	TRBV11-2	TGTGCCAGCAGCTTAGTGGGGGCAGGTACATCCGGGGAGCTGTTTTTT	CASSLVGAGTSGELFF
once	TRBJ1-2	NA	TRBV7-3	TGTGCCAGCAGCTTAATTACAGACTATGGCTACACCTTC	CASSLITDYGYTF
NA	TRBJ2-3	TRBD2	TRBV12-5	TGTGCTAGCGGCCTTCTAGCGGGAGCCGGGGCTAGCACAGATACGCAGTATTTT	CASGLLAGAGASTDTQYF
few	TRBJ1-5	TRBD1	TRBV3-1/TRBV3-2	TGTGCCAGCAGCGGACAGGGGGGGGATCAGCCCCAGCATTTT	CASSGQGGDQPQHF
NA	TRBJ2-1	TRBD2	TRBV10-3	TGTGCCATCATGCGGGAGTCCGGCCTCAATGAGCAGTTCTTC	CAIMRESGLNEQFF
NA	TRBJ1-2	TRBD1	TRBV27	TGTGCCAGCAGTTTACAGACAGGGGCTCCTGGCTACACCTTC	CASSLQTGAPGYTF
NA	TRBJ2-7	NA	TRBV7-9	TGTGCCAGCAGCTTAGGGCCTTCCTACGAGCAGTACTTC	CASSLGPSYEQYF
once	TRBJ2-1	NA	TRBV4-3	TGCGCCAGCAGCCGGGGGGGCGGAAGCTCCTACAATGAGCAGTTCTTC	CASSRGGGSSYNEQFF
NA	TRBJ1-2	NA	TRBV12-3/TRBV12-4	TGTGCCAGCGGCCGACAGTCTTATGGCTACACCTTC	CASGRQSYGYTF
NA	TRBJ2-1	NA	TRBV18	TGTGCCAGCTCAGGGCAAGTTGAGCAGTTCTTC	CASSGQVEQFF
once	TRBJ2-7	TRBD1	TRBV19	TGTGCCAGTAGCTGGACAGGGTTGGGTGAGCAGTACTTC	CASSWTGLGEQYF
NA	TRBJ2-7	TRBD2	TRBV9	TGTGCCAGCAGCGTAGGAGCGGGAGGGCCTTACGAGCAGTACTTC	CASSVGAGGPYEQYF
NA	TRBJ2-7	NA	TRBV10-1	TGCGCCAGCAGTGAGAATAGGGAGTCCAACGAGCAGTACTTC	CASSENRESNEQYF
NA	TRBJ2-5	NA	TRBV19	TGTGCCAGTAGTATGATCGGGATGATACAAGAGACCCAGTACTTC	CASSMIGMIQETQYF
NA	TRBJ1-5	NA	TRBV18	TGTGCCAGCTCACCACCTGACAGTTTTCAGCCCCAGCATTTT	CASSPPDSFQPQHF
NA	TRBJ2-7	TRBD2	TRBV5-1	TGCGCCAGCACGGGGGGTACCTACGAGCAGTACTTC	CASTGGTYEQYF
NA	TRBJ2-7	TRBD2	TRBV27	TGTGCCAGCAGTTTAGGGCTAGCGGGAGCTAGTTACGAGCAGTACTTC	CASSLGLAGASYEQYF
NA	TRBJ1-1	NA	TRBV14	TGTGCCAGCAGCCACGGCAGGGGAACCACTGAAGCTTTCTTT	CASSHGRGTTEAFF
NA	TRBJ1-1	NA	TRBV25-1	TGTGCCAGCAGTGAGGGGCTGCAGAACACTGAAGCTTTCTTT	CASSEGLQNTEAFF
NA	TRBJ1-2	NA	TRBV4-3	TGCGCCAGCAGCCAAGACCGGGCAGGGCAAGGCTACACCTTC	CASSQDRAGQGYTF
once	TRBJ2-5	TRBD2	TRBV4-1	TGCGCCAGCAGCGAAGCCCCTAGCGGGGGGGTTTCAGTGACCCAGTACTTC	CASSEAPSGGVSVTQYF
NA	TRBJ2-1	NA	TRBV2	TGTGCCAGCAACCTGGACAGATACAATGAGCAGTTCTTC	CASNLDRYNEQFF
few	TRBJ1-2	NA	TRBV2	TGTGCCAGCTGGGGGGGGCTACAGGGAAATCCTATCTATGGCTACACCTTC	CASWGGLQGNPIYGYTF
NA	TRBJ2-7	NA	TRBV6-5	TGTGCCAGCAGTTACAAATCCGAGACAGGGAGGCACGAGCAGTACTTC	CASSYKSETGRHEQYF
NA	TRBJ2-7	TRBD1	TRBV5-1	TGCGCCAGCGGGACTGGTGGGACAGGGCACTACGAGCAGTACTTC	CASGTGGTGHYEQYF
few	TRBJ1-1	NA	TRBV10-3	TGTGCCATCAGTTTAGACAGGACGAACACTGAAGCTTTCTTT	CAISLDRTNTEAFF
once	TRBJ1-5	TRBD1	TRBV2	TGTGCCAGCACCGGAGGAGGGGGCGCGAGCAATCAGCCCCAGCATTTT	CASTGGGGASNQPQHF
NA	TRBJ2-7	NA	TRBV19	TGTGCCAGTAGTCAGTCGGGACACTCCTACGAGCAGTACTTC	CASSQSGHSYEQYF
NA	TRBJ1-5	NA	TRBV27	TGTGCCAGCAGTGAACAGGCCAATCAGCCCCAGCATTTT	CASSEQANQPQHF
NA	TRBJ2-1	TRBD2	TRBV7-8	TGTGCCAGCAGCTCCGCCGGGAGCGGGGGTTTAAATGAGCAGTTCTTC	CASSSAGSGGLNEQFF
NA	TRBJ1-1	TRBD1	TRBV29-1	TGCAGCGCTATGGACAGGGGGATCGAGGCTTTCTTT	CSAMDRGIEAFF
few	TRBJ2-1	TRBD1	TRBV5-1	TGCGCCAGCAGCTTGATTCAAGGGGGCCCCACCTACAATGAGCAGTTCTTC	CASSLIQGGPTYNEQFF
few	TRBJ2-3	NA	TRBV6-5	TGTGCCAGCAGTTACCAGGGTCCAGATACGCAGTATTTT	CASSYQGPDTQYF
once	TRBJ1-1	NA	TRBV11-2	TGTGCCAGCAGCTTAGTTGCAGACTATGAAGCTTTCTTT	CASSLVADYEAFF
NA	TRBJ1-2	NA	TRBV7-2	TGTGCCAGCAGCCGGGGCCCCGAGCGGGATGGCTACACCTTC	CASSRGPERDGYTF
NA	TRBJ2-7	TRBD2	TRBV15	TGTGCCACCAGCAGAGCCAGCGGGGGGGCCTCCTCCTACGAGCAGTACTTC	CATSRASGGASSYEQYF
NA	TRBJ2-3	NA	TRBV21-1	TGTGCCAGCACCCCCAGGTGTAGGACAGATACGCAGTATTTT	CASTPRCRTDTQYF
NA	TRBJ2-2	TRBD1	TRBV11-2	TGTGCCAGCAGCCCCACGACAGGGCCCGGGGAGCTGTTTTTT	CASSPTTGPGELFF
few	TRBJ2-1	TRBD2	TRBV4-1	TGCGCCAGCAGCCAAGCCCTAGCGGGGGTGCCCCCTTACAATGAGCAGTTCTTC	CASSQALAGVPPYNEQFF
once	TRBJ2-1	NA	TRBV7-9	TGTGCCAGCAGCCAAACTAGTTTTTGGAATGAGCAGTTCTTC	CASSQTSFWNEQFF
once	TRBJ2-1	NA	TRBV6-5	TGTGCCAGCAGTTACTCGAGTATTTCCTACAATGAGCAGTTCTTC	CASSYSSISYNEQFF
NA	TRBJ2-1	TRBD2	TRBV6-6	TGTGCCAGCAGAGTAGCGGGTCTCTCCTACAATGAGCAGTTCTTC	CASRVAGLSYNEQFF
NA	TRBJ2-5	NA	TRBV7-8	TGTGCCAGCAGCCCTACAGTTGGGGAGACCCAGTACTTC	CASSPTVGETQYF
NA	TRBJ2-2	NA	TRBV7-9	TGTGCCAGCAGCTTATATAACCCGACAGACACCGGGGAGCTGTTTTTT	CASSLYNPTDTGELFF
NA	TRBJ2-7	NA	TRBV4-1	TGCGCCAGCAGCCTGAAGTGGGCTAGCAATGCCGAGCAGTACTTC	CASSLKWASNAEQYF
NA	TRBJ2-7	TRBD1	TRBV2	TGTGCCAGCAGTGAAAGCAGGGGGCAGCTATACGAGCAGTACTTC	CASSESRGQLYEQYF
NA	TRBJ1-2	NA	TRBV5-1	TGCGCCAGCAGCCCCAATCCCTGGGGGCTCGCTAACTATGGCTACACCTTC	CASSPNPWGLANYGYTF
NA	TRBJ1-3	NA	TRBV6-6	TGTGCCAGCGAACGGACTTCTGGAAACACCATATATTTT	CASERTSGNTIYF